This passage covers 22 T cell receptor beta chains from one sample sequenced in a study of Graves' ophthalmopathy and Graves' hyperthyroidism. Amplification of TCR beta CDR3 regions used RNA transcripts. An opening RT-PCR round employed HTBI primers and preceded a second-round multiplex PCR. MiXCR was run by TCRdb on the multiplex PCR reads, yielding one entry per CDR3 protein. The repertoire includes 600,000 to 700,000 distinct CDR3 sequences, more than 40% of them detected once, and roughly 3.5% sits in the top ten. Sequencing used peripheral blood. These receptors were collected from an adult man with Graves' ophthalmopathy.

This clonotype has at least ten counts. This chain uses TRBV2 with TRBJ1-2; possibly TRBD1 for D (6 bases). CDR3 length: 13 residues. V lost 7 bases and J 2 bases, leaving 11 bases between the germline ends. The germline V gene has CDR1 SNHLY and CDR2 FYNNEI. The CDR3 loop is CASNGQINYGYTF. The CDR3 DNA sequence: TGTGCCAGCAACGGACAGATCAACTATGGCTACACCTTC.

The rearrangement joins TRBV15 to TRBJ2-5; D remains unclear. The ends were cut back, 3 bases at V and 2 bases at J, with 10 bases in the middle. This CDR3 is 14 amino acids long. CDR1 and CDR2 (germline): LNHNV, YYDKDF (reference sequence). The CDR3 reads CATSSLTSQETQYF. CDR3 bases: TGTGCCACCAGCAGTTTGACAAGTCAAGAGACCCAGTACTTC.

The chain joins TRBV12-3 or TRBV12-4 to TRBJ1-1, with D hard to call. The CDR3 extends over 13 amino acids. V dropped 7 bases and J dropped 10 bases, with 19 bases sitting between them. The CDR3: CASTTTGEVVAFF. The DNA for the CDR3 is TGTGCCAGCACTACCACCGGGGAGGTTGTAGCTTTCTTT.

The chain combines TRBV4-3 with TRBJ1-1; D uncertain. This CDR3 spans 15 amino acids. Germline V gene lookup returns CDR1 LGHNA and CDR2 YSLEER. Trimming removed 1 base from V and 3 bases from J, with 12 bases in between. This chain's CDR3 is CASSQGGVLDTEAFF. The CDR3 DNA reads TGCGCCAGCAGCCAAGGAGGCGTGCTGGACACTGAAGCTTTCTTT.

There are a few counts of this clonotype. The chain joins TRBV2 to TRBJ2-7; 9 bases fit TRBD1. Trimming took 7 bases from V and 1 from J; bases not matched to a gene: 11. CDR1 SNHLY and CDR2 FYNNEI come from the germline V gene. The CDR3 sequence is 16 residues long. CDR3 amino acids: CASNLRDRAVSYEQYF. CDR3 bases: TGTGCCAGCAACCTCCGGGACAGGGCCGTGTCCTACGAGCAGTACTTC.

This clonotype was counted at least ten times. The rearrangement links TRBV7-9 to TRBJ2-5, with TRBD2 matching over 13 bases. After removal of 1 base from V and 6 bases from J, the junction contained 11 bases not matched to a gene. The CDR3 has 18 residues. Germline V gene sequence: CDR1 SEHNR, CDR2 FQNEAQ (reference sequence). This chain's CDR3 is CASSLGRGLAGDSKTQYF. CDR3 nucleotide sequence: TGTGCCAGCAGCTTAGGGCGCGGACTAGCGGGGGACTCGAAGACCCAGTACTTC.

The V call is TRBV19, the J call TRBJ2-5; no definite D call. Per germline, CDR1 LNHDA and CDR2 SQIVND (reference sequence). The CDR3 spans 11 residues. V lost 11 bases and J lost 5, with 12 bases in between. CDR3 sequence (DNA): TGTGCCTGGAGTGACTTTGAGACCCAGTACTTC. Translation gives CAWSDFETQYF. Together with reference TRBV19 and TRBJ2-5, the CDR3 gives the full variable domain: DGGITQSPKYLFRKEGQNVTLSCEQNLNHDAMYWYRQDPGQGLRLIYYSQIVNDFQKGDIAEGYSVSREKKESFPLTVTSAQKNPTAFYLCAWSDFETQYFGPGTRLLVL.

The gene calls are TRBV13 and TRBJ1-5; weak D call: TRBD1 (5 bases). In germline, CDR1 is PRHDT, CDR2 FYEKMQ (reference sequence). The CDR3 contains 17 residues. Trimming stripped 0 bases from V and 5 bases from J, with 17 bases between. The CDR3 DNA reads as TGTGCCAGCAGCTTAGGCCCAGGGCGGAGAGACGATCAGCCCCAGCATTTT. Amino acids: CASSLGPGRRDDQPQHF.

As regards this clonotype: This may be a read error, as it is one base from a much larger clone. V is TRBV2 and J is TRBJ2-6; TRBD1 aligns across 7 bases. This CDR3 comprises 18 residues. The V gene's germline CDR1 is SNHLY and CDR2 FYNNEI. Here the CDR3 reads CASSGKGAKLSGANVLAF. CDR3 in DNA: TGTGCCAGCAGTGGAAAGGGGGCTAAGCTTTCTGGGGCCAACGTCCTGGCTTTC. Full variable domain (rest looked up from reference TRBV2 and TRBJ2-6): EPEVTQTPSHQVTQMGQEVILRCVPISNHLYFYWYRQILGQKVEFLVSFYNNEISEKSEIFDDQFSVERPDGSNFTLKIRSTKLEDSAMYFCASSGKGAKLSGANVLAFGAGSRLTVL.

This clonotype has just one count. The V and J genes are TRBV7-9 and TRBJ1-2, with D tentatively TRBD1 (6 bases). V was clipped by 5 bases and J by 2 bases, with 15 bases between them. Germline values: CDR1 SEHNR, CDR2 FQNEAQ (reference sequence). The CDR3 has 15 residues. CDR3 coding DNA: TGTGCCAGCAGCCAAGTAACAGGGAGCAACTATGGCTACACCTTC. Translating gives CASSQVTGSNYGYTF.

This clonotype was seen ten or more times. The chain couples TRBV6-5 to TRBJ1-6; tentative D call: TRBD1 (5 bases). V was shortened by 0 bases and J by 3 bases, with 15 bases between the two germline ends. Germline V gene sequence: CDR1 MNHEY, CDR2 SVGAGI. The CDR3 is 18 amino acids. CDR3 sequence (DNA): TGTGCCAGCAGTTACTCCCGGAGGGGTGGGGGCTATAATTCACCCCTCCACTTT. Translation gives CASSYSRRGGGYNSPLHF.

The V call is TRBV7-8, the J call TRBJ2-5, with D possibly TRBD2 on 6 matching bases. The CDR3 covers 15 residues. Germline CDR1 reads SGHVS; CDR2 reads FQNEAQ. Trimming shortened V by 5 bases and J by 4 bases, and 17 bases separated the two germline ends. Here the CDR3 DNA reads TGTGCCAGCAGCGACCAGCCCGGGACTCCAGAGACCCAGTACTTC. It is translated as CASSDQPGTPETQYF.

The count of this clonotype is one. One end of the junction does not line up with germline, which may come from a read error. V is TRBV2 and J is TRBJ2-3; 7 bases are a match to TRBD1. The CDR3 is 15 amino acids. Germline values: CDR1 SNHLY, CDR2 FYNNEI. The CDR3 sequence is CASTKQGLGPDTQCF. In nucleotides, the CDR3 is TGTGCCAGCACTAAACAGGGGTTGGGACCAGATACGCAGTGTTTT.

This clonotype was seen at least ten times. The chain couples TRBV20-1 to TRBJ1-5, with 11 nucleotides matching TRBD1. The J segment lost 6 bases and the V segment lost 3 bases, leaving 4 bases of the junction unmatched. In germline, CDR1 is DFQATT, CDR2 SNEGSKA (reference sequence). The CDR3 spans 14 residues. This chain's CDR3 is CSASRGTGGQPQHF. The CDR3 DNA follows: TGCAGTGCTAGTAGGGGGACAGGGGGTCAGCCCCAGCATTTT.

On this clonotype: A much larger clone lies a single base off, so this may be a read error. J is TRBJ2-7 and V is TRBV9; 7 nucleotides line up with TRBD1. Per the germline V gene, CDR1 is SGDLS and CDR2 is YYNGEE. This CDR3 contains 14 residues. The CDR3 is CAGSVGQEDYEQYF. CDR3 DNA: TGTGCCGGCAGCGTTGGACAGGAGGACTACGAGCAGTACTTC.

This clonotype was picked up many times. The chain combines TRBV29-1 with TRBJ1-1, with D possibly TRBD1 on 5 matching bases. The CDR3 totals 15 residues. V was trimmed by 4 bases and J by 0 bases, leaving 15 bases between them. Germline V gene data show CDR1 as SQVTM and CDR2 as ANQGSEA. In DNA form, the CDR3 reads TGCAGCGTTGTGACAGCCCCTCCGGTGAACACTGAAGCTTTCTTT. Encoded protein: CSVVTAPPVNTEAFF.

Notes on this clonotype: Mismatch with germline at one junction end may stem from a read error. V is TRBV10-3 and J is TRBJ1-1; D is possibly TRBD1 (6 bases). This CDR3 has 15 amino acids. The germline CDR1 and CDR2 sequences are ENHRY and SYGVKD. CDR3 in amino acids: CASSRGTRRREGAFF. The CDR3 DNA is TGTGCCAGCAGTAGGGGGACCCGGAGGAGGGAGGGAGCTTTCTTT.

About this clonotype itself: Germline and junction disagree at one end, which may indicate a read error. V and J are TRBV5-5 and TRBJ2-7, with 10 bases aligning to TRBD2. This CDR3 is 16 amino acids long. Germline CDR1 SGHKS, CDR2 YYEKEE (reference sequence). CDR3 DNA sequence: TGCGCCAGCAGCCAAGGGAGCGGGAGGGGGTTGTACGAGCAGTACTTC. Protein: CASSQGSGRGLYEQYF.

The chain combines TRBV19 with TRBJ2-7; a possible D gene is TRBD2 (5 bases). The germline CDR1 and CDR2 sequences are LNHDA and SQIVND (reference sequence). The CDR3 covers 15 residues. Trimming removed 3 bases from V and 0 bases from J, with 12 bases in between. The DNA for the CDR3 is TGTGCCAGTAGTATTATTTCCGGACTCTCCTACGAGCAGTACTTC. Translated, it gives CASSIISGLSYEQYF.

CDR3 in DNA: TGTGCCTGGAGAACGGGCGCAACTTTCCCGCCCCAAAGCGAGCAGTACTTC. Translating gives CAWRTGATFPPQSEQYF. The chain joins TRBV10-3 to TRBJ2-7; D not resolved. Germline values: CDR1 ENHRY, CDR2 SYGVKD. The V end was cut by 11 bases, the J end by 6 bases, with 32 bases between. The CDR3 consists of 17 residues.

This rearrangement joins TRBV15 to TRBJ1-4, with D perhaps matching TRBD1 (6 bases). The germline gives CDR1 LNHNV, CDR2 YYDKDF (reference sequence). This CDR3 is 15 amino acids long. V lost 0 bases and J 7 bases, leaving 12 bases between the germline ends. The CDR3 region is CATSRDRGGGEKLFF. The CDR3 DNA follows: TGTGCCACCAGCAGAGATCGGGGGGGCGGTGAAAAACTGTTTTTT.

This clonotype was found many times. The gene calls are TRBV6-2 or TRBV6-3 and TRBJ1-5; a possible D gene is TRBD1 (6 bases). In germline, CDR1 is MNHEY, CDR2 SVGEGT. The CDR3 has 16 amino acids. Trimming pared 4 bases from V and 1 base from J, leaving 14 bases between. CDR3 DNA: TGTGCCAGCAGTTCCCAGGGGACGGGGAGCAATCAGCCCCAGCATTTT. Translated, it gives CASSSQGTGSNQPQHF.